This paragraph covers one TCR beta chain sequence. Its antigen is still unknown. The CDR3 is made up of 14 amino acids. Trimming pared 2 bases from V and 2 bases from J, leaving 10 bases between. Germline loops: CDR1 MDHEN, CDR2 SYDVKM. This specimen comes from a study of shared clonotypes between healthy human individuals. Study-level background: Serving as donors were two women and a few men, whose ages spanned 18 to 49.

Donors had no recently reported acute infections or vaccinations and were HIV-negative. Each donor was a Caucasian adult residing in Nashville, Tennessee. Measured with immunoSEQ multiplex PCR; TCRdb has only the in-frame clones, and not every one. The repertoire holds roughly 1 million clones, approximately 72% seen once, with about 1.5% in the top ten. Whole-study findings and limits: Naive subsets usually exceeded memory subsets in estimated richness.

The sample comprised memory CD4+ T cells sorted from blood. As for subset: CD45RA-negative fraction. This chain joins TRBV28 and TRBJ2-7, with D unresolved. This TCR was recovered from a man younger than 30 in good health. For the CDR3, the DNA is TGTGCCAGCAGTTTACAGGTTTTCGCCTACGAGCAGTACTTC. The encoded protein is CASSLQVFAYEQYF.